These 16 T cell receptor beta chains originate from one sample sequenced in a study of radiotherapy plus CTLA-4 blockade in lung cancer. This table comes from immunoSEQ multiplex PCR, and its TCRdb copy is limited to in-frame clones, with some not included. The sample has about 93,000 clones, just over 85% seen once. Material: peripheral blood, obtained from a patient treated with radiotherapy plus ipilimumab. Receptor source: a human donor with non-small cell lung cancer that progressed on radiotherapy plus ipilimumab.

The count of this clone is one. The CDR3 is CASRVPGTDTQYF. The CDR3 DNA is TGTGCCAGCAGGGTCCCGGGCACAGATACGCAGTATTTT. This chain uses TRBV6-1 with TRBJ2-3; D remains ambiguous. From germline, CDR1 is MNHNS and CDR2 SASEGT. The V and J ends lost 6 bases and 1 base respectively, with 8 bases between them. The CDR3 loop spans 13 amino acids.

The J gene is TRBJ1-1, the V gene TRBV6-6, with unresolved D. Trimming pared 8 bases from V and 6 bases from J, leaving 13 bases between. CDR1 MNHNY and CDR2 SVGAGI come from the germline V gene (reference sequence). The CDR3 covers 12 residues. CDR3 bases: TGTGCCAGCCGAGGGTTTGGTGCTGAAGCTTTCTTT. Its translation: CASRGFGAEAFF.

This chain connects TRBV27 to TRBJ2-7; D gene unclear. Germline V gene sequence: CDR1 MNHEY, CDR2 SMNVEV (reference sequence). CDR3 length: 13 residues. Trimming took 5 bases from V and 4 from J, leaving 12 bases between them. The CDR3 nucleotides are TGTGCCAGCAGTCGAGACACCCGTTACGAGCAGTACTTC. Its protein product is CASSRDTRYEQYF.

The chain employs TRBV9 and TRBJ1-2; D is unclear. The germline V and J ends were trimmed by 0 bases and 2 bases, with 14 bases remaining between them. Germline-derived CDR1 and CDR2 are SGDLS and YYNGEE. This CDR3 has 16 residues. The CDR3 sequence: CASSVGPQGGNYGYTF. The CDR3 DNA follows: TGTGCCAGCAGCGTAGGCCCCCAAGGAGGGAACTATGGCTACACCTTC.

In this sample, this clone turned up once. V and J are TRBV6-6 and TRBJ1-3; 9 bases fit TRBD1. Germline CDR1 is MNHNY and CDR2 is SVGAGI (reference sequence). The V segment lost 6 bases and the J segment 4 bases; nucleotides outside the gene matches: 7. The CDR3 length is 15 residues. The CDR3 loop reads CASRRDRAAGNTIYF. DNA of the CDR3: TGTGCCAGCAGACGGGACAGGGCAGCGGGAAACACCATATATTTT.

The J gene is TRBJ2-7, the V gene TRBV2; D gene uncertain. CDR3 length: 14 amino acids. V lost 3 bases to trimming and J lost 5 bases, with 14 bases between them. Germline V lookup: CDR1 SNHLY, CDR2 FYNNEI. The DNA of the CDR3 is TGTGCCAGCAGTGATTATGTGGGCGTGGACGAGCAGTACTTC. It codes for CASSDYVGVDEQYF.

The V and J genes are TRBV19 and TRBJ2-7; 7 nucleotides match TRBD1. This CDR3 comprises 15 residues. Germline-derived CDR1 and CDR2 are LNHDA and SQIVND (reference sequence). V lost 2 bases and J lost 1; bases outside the gene matches: 5. The CDR3 protein is CASSISGQPSYEQYF. The CDR3 DNA reads TGTGCCAGTAGTATATCGGGACAGCCTTCCTACGAGCAGTACTTC.

In this sample, this clone turned up a few times. The V and J genes are TRBV19 and TRBJ1-5; D uncertain. The CDR3 spans 14 residues. Trimming left V 8 bases short and J 3 bases short, with 14 bases between. The germline V gene encodes CDR1 LNHDA and CDR2 SQIVND (reference sequence). In DNA, the CDR3 is TGTGCCAGTGGAAGAGAGCTGATCAATCAGCCCCAGCATTTT. It codes for CASGRELINQPQHF.

The gene calls are TRBV29-1 and TRBJ1-2, with 11 bases aligning to TRBD1. V lost 0 bases to trimming and J lost 4 bases; unmatched junction nucleotides: 16. From germline, CDR1 is SQVTM and CDR2 ANQGSEA. This CDR3 has 19 amino acids. The DNA of the CDR3 is TGCAGCGTTGAAGAACTTACCAGGGACAGGGGGATAATGGGCTATGGCTACACCTTC. It translates to CSVEELTRDRGIMGYGYTF.

This chain uses TRBV18 with TRBJ2-1; no firm D call. V gave up 6 bases and J gave up 0 bases, with 12 bases separating them. This CDR3 is 15 amino acids long. Germline CDR1 reads KGHSH; CDR2 reads LQKENI. CDR3 nucleotides: TGTGCCAGCTCCCTCACCCTTAGCTCCTACAATGAGCAGTTCTTC. Translating gives CASSLTLSSYNEQFF.

The chain combines TRBV19 with TRBJ1-5; tentatively, D is TRBD1 (6 bases). V was clipped by 6 bases and J by 3 bases, with 9 bases between them. Germline lookup yields CDR1 LNHDA and CDR2 SQIVND (reference sequence). CDR3 size: 13 residues. CDR3 nucleotide sequence: TGTGCCAGTAGCTCAGGGGACAATCAGCCCCAGCATTTT. Translated, it gives CASSSGDNQPQHF.

The CDR3 reads CASSLMATNTGELFF. The CDR3 DNA reads as TGCGCCAGCAGCTTGATGGCAACGAACACCGGGGAGCTGTTTTTT. This chain joins TRBV5-1 and TRBJ2-2; D remains ambiguous. Trimming pared 1 base from V and 0 bases from J, leaving 7 bases between. CDR3 length: 15 residues. Per germline, CDR1 SGHRS and CDR2 YFSETQ.

The V gene is TRBV5-5, the J gene TRBJ1-2, with TRBD1 as a possible D gene (5 bases). Trimming removed 0 bases from V and 6 bases from J, with 15 bases in between. The germline gives CDR1 SGHKS, CDR2 YYEKEE (reference sequence). The CDR3 consists of 15 residues. CDR3 region: CASSLGLMRDHGYTF. CDR3 sequence (DNA): TGTGCCAGCAGCTTGGGACTCATGAGGGACCATGGCTACACCTTC. The full variable domain, in which reference TRBV5-5 and TRBJ1-2 provide the parts outside the CDR3, is DAGVTQSPTHLIKTRGQQVTLRCSPISGHKSVSWYQQVLGQGPQFIFQYYEKEERGRGNFPDRFSARQFPNYSSELNVNALLLGDSALYLCASSLGLMRDHGYTFGSGTRLTVV.

This chain links TRBV19 with TRBJ2-5; 14 positions match TRBD2. The CDR3 sequence is 16 residues long. The junction had 7 bases not matched to a gene; V was cut back by 7 bases and J by 3 bases. CDR1 and CDR2 (germline): LNHDA, SQIVND (reference sequence). DNA for the CDR3: TGTGCCAGTATGCCTTTGGGACTAGCGGGAGAAGAGACCCAGTACTTC. This translates into CASMPLGLAGEETQYF.

V usage is TRBV2 and J usage is TRBJ2-7; possibly TRBD1 for D (5 bases). The CDR3 loop spans 12 amino acids. Germline values: CDR1 SNHLY, CDR2 FYNNEI. Trimming stripped 6 bases from V and 4 bases from J, with 10 bases between. The CDR3 DNA reads as TGTGCCAGCAGACCGGACACTTACGAGCAGTACTTC. Encoded protein: CASRPDTYEQYF.

The chain is built from TRBV19 and TRBJ1-3, with 7 bases lining up with TRBD1. The CDR3 is 16 amino acids. Germline CDR1 reads LNHDA; CDR2 reads SQIVND (reference sequence). J was trimmed by 6 bases and V by 5 bases; bases with no gene match: 13. The CDR3 region is CASSAPGGAEENTIYF. CDR3 coding DNA: TGTGCCAGTAGTGCCCCAGGGGGTGCGGAGGAAAACACCATATATTTT. Full variable domain (remainder filled in from reference TRBV19 and TRBJ1-3): DGGITQSPKYLFRKEGQNVTLSCEQNLNHDAMYWYRQDPGQGLRLIYYSQIVNDFQKGDIAEGYSVSREKKESFPLTVTSAQKNPTAFYLCASSAPGGAEENTIYFGEGSWLTVV.